Below, 27 T cell receptor beta chains from the same sample are listed, as sequenced in a study of Ad26.COV2.S vaccination and SARS-CoV-2 variants. Treatment defined: over 15 received Ad26.COV2.S at low or high dose, single or two shots; 5 received placebo; per-sample allocation not given. Repertoires come from day 63 after the first vaccine or placebo injection. Profiling relied on immunoSEQ multiplex PCR, and the TCRdb table lists in-frame clones only, not all of them. This table has 430,000 or so clones, about 88% appearing once. Sequencing was performed on peripheral blood, taken in a trial of Ad26.COV2.S vaccine versus placebo. All receptors derive from a person between 18 and 65 years old who received the Ad26.COV2.S COVID-19 vaccine or a placebo.

CDR3 protein: CASSLAGGYNEQFF. Written as DNA, the CDR3 is TGTGCCAGTAGTTTAGCGGGAGGTTACAATGAGCAGTTCTTC. The chain carries TRBV19 and TRBJ2-1; 10 bases agree with TRBD2. The CDR3 is made up of 14 amino acids. CDR1 and CDR2 (germline): LNHDA, SQIVND (reference sequence). The trim removed 5 bases at V and 4 bases at J, leaving 2 bases unmatched.

The chain has TRBV10-3 and TRBJ2-5, with no clear D. The CDR3 spans 13 residues. Trimming pared 6 bases from V and 3 bases from J, leaving 11 bases between. The germline CDR1 and CDR2 sequences are ENHRY and SYGVKD. The CDR3 DNA follows: TGTGCCATCAGCGGTTACAGTGAAGAGACCCAGTACTTC. Protein product: CAISGYSEETQYF.

Notes on this clone: Other DNA sequences from this sample encode an identical CDR3 as well. The rearrangement links TRBV12-3 or TRBV12-4 to TRBJ2-2; D not resolved. The germline V and J ends were trimmed by 3 bases and 1 base, with 0 bases remaining between them. The CDR3 loop spans 12 amino acids. CDR3 coding DNA: TGTGCCAGCAGTTTGAACACCGGGGAGCTGTTTTTT. Its translation: CASSLNTGELFF.

The chain uses TRBV5-4 and TRBJ1-5, with 8 bases fitting TRBD1. CDR3 size: 13 residues. V lost 4 bases, J lost 9 bases, and 6 bases stayed unmatched. Germline V gene sequence: CDR1 SGHNT, CDR2 YYREEE (reference sequence). The CDR3 coding sequence is TGTGCCAGCAGCCGCGGACAGGGTGGGCCCCAGCATTTT. It yields the protein CASSRGQGGPQHF.

V usage is TRBV24-1 and J usage is TRBJ2-3, with unresolved D. CDR1 KGHDR and CDR2 SFDVKD come from the germline V gene. The CDR3 is made up of 14 amino acids. Trimming stripped 2 bases from V and 5 bases from J, with 10 bases between. DNA of the CDR3: TGTGCCACCAGTGATTGGCCCGCGGTAGATACGCAGTATTTT. Translation gives CATSDWPAVDTQYF.

The rearrangement links TRBV27 to TRBJ1-1; 8 bases line up with TRBD1. With 2 bases clipped from V and 5 bases from J, the junction kept 7 bases outside the gene matches. The CDR3 is 15 amino acids. CDR1 is MNHEY, CDR2 SMNVEV, per germline (reference sequence). In nucleotides, the CDR3 is TGTGCCAGCAGTTTACGGGACAGGTGGCGGACTGAAGCTTTCTTT. Its translation: CASSLRDRWRTEAFF.

The chain has TRBV30 and TRBJ1-6; no definite D call. Germline V gene lookup returns CDR1 GTSNPN and CDR2 SVGIG (reference sequence). This CDR3 is 13 amino acids long. The V end was cut by 5 bases, the J end by 9 bases, with 14 bases between. The CDR3 bases are TGTGCCTGGGGGGTTTCCCAAGGTTCACCCCTCCACTTT. Protein sequence: CAWGVSQGSPLHF.

This chain connects TRBV6-5 to TRBJ1-1; no reliable D call. The CDR3 length is 14 residues. The germline gives CDR1 MNHEY, CDR2 SVGAGI. V was shortened by 2 bases and J by 0 bases, with 7 bases between the two germline ends. Here the CDR3 DNA reads TGTGCCAGCAGTTACGAGACCATGAACACTGAAGCTTTCTTT. Amino acids: CASSYETMNTEAFF.

This rearrangement joins TRBV19 to TRBJ2-1, with 7 positions matching TRBD1. Germline-derived CDR1 and CDR2 are LNHDA and SQIVND (reference sequence). V dropped 8 bases and J dropped 3; count of bases not matched to a gene: 7. The CDR3 is 14 amino acids. CDR3 in amino acids: CASSQGVGYNEQFF. The CDR3 bases are TGTGCCAGTTCCCAGGGGGTGGGCTACAATGAGCAGTTCTTC.

This clone was recorded only once. This sequence joins TRBV13 and TRBJ2-7, with TRBD2 matching over 9 bases. CDR1 and CDR2 (germline): PRHDT, FYEKMQ (reference sequence). The CDR3 runs 15 residues. V shed 0 bases and J 3 bases; nucleotides not matched to a gene: 3. For the CDR3, the DNA is TGTGCCAGCAGCTTAGGAGGTAGCGGGAGCTACGAGCAGTACGTC. This translates into CASSLGGSGSYEQYV.

V usage is TRBV19 and J usage is TRBJ2-1; TRBD2 might be the D (6 bases). The germline V and J ends were trimmed by 4 bases and 3 bases, with 13 bases remaining between them. This CDR3 region has 15 residues. Germline V CDR1 and CDR2: LNHDA, SQIVND (reference sequence). The chain's CDR3 is CASSNTGEYYNEQFF. CDR3 nucleotide sequence: TGTGCCAGTAGTAACACGGGAGAATACTACAATGAGCAGTTCTTC.

V is TRBV19 and J is TRBJ1-2, with 7 bases that match TRBD1. J was trimmed by 6 bases and V by 6 bases; bases with no gene match: 4. CDR3 length equals 12 residues. Germline V CDR1 and CDR2: LNHDA, SQIVND (reference sequence). The CDR3 nucleotides read TGTGCCAGTAGAAAAACAGGGGATGGCTACACCTTC. Its translation is CASRKTGDGYTF.

This clone has just one count. V gene TRBV2 combines with J gene TRBJ2-1; 14 bases fit TRBD2. CDR1 and CDR2 (germline): SNHLY, FYNNEI. This CDR3 region has 17 residues. V lost 7 bases, J lost 7 bases, and 12 bases stayed unmatched. CDR3 region: CASIFGGTSGGVNEQFF. For the CDR3, the DNA is TGTGCCAGCATCTTCGGCGGGACTAGCGGGGGAGTAAATGAGCAGTTCTTC. Using reference TRBV2 and TRBJ2-1 for the parts outside the CDR3, the full variable domain is EPEVTQTPSHQVTQMGQEVILRCVPISNHLYFYWYRQILGQKVEFLVSFYNNEISEKSEIFDDQFSVERPDGSNFTLKIRSTKLEDSAMYFCASIFGGTSGGVNEQFFGPGTRLTVL.

This chain connects TRBV2 to TRBJ2-7; the D is unclear. There are 14 residues in the CDR3. CDR1 and CDR2 (germline): SNHLY, FYNNEI. V lost 6 bases to trimming and J lost 0 bases, with 12 bases between them. The CDR3 reads CASSQMSGSYEQYF. The CDR3 DNA reads as TGTGCCAGCAGCCAGATGTCGGGCTCCTACGAGCAGTACTTC.

This sequence joins TRBV9 and TRBJ2-1; D is perhaps TRBD2 (6 bases). The CDR3 loop spans 15 amino acids. The germline gives CDR1 SGDLS, CDR2 YYNGEE. The ends were cut back, 0 bases at V and 2 bases at J, with 9 bases in the middle. CDR3: CASSVVAGTYNEQFF. Written as DNA, the CDR3 is TGTGCCAGCAGCGTAGTGGCGGGGACCTACAATGAGCAGTTCTTC.

On this clone itself: The sample has other DNA sequences that encode this CDR3 too. The chain couples TRBV4-3 to TRBJ2-7; 8 nucleotides match TRBD2. CDR3 length: 15 residues. Germline V gives CDR1 LGHNA, CDR2 YSLEER. The ends lost 0 bases at V and 3 bases at J; junction bases unmatched: 4. The CDR3 DNA follows: TGCGCCAGCAGCCAAGATGCGGGACTAGACTACGAGCAGTACTTC. It yields the protein CASSQDAGLDYEQYF.

V is TRBV7-6 and J is TRBJ2-7; perhaps D is TRBD1 or TRBD2 (5 bases each). The CDR3 runs 13 residues. Germline V lookup: CDR1 SGHVS, CDR2 FNYEAQ. The V end was cut by 5 bases, the J end by 4 bases, with 12 bases between. In nucleotides, the CDR3 is TGTGCCAGCAGCCTCGGGACGCTTTACGAGCAGTACTTC. Its translation: CASSLGTLYEQYF.

V is TRBV5-1 and J is TRBJ2-7; maybe TRBD1 (6 bases). CDR1 and CDR2 from the germline V gene are SGHRS and YFSETQ. V was pared by 2 bases and J by 0 bases, with 12 bases between. The CDR3 has 15 amino acids. DNA for the CDR3: TGCGCCAGCAGCTTCAGGGGCCCCAGCTCCTACGAGCAGTACTTC. Translating it yields CASSFRGPSSYEQYF.

The chain carries TRBV11-3 and TRBJ1-4, with D hard to call. This CDR3 contains 15 residues. Per the germline V gene, CDR1 is SGHNT and CDR2 is YENEEA. Deletions cut 5 bases from V and 0 bases from J, with 10 bases between. CDR3 coding DNA: TGTGCCAGCAGCCCGCGGGCGGCAACTAATGAAAAACTGTTTTTT. It translates to CASSPRAATNEKLFF.

This clone occurred once. The chain recombines TRBV6-5 with TRBJ1-6; D is unresolved. Germline V lookup: CDR1 MNHEY, CDR2 SVGAGI. The CDR3 runs to 15 residues. The V end was cut by 6 bases, the J end by 2 bases, with 11 bases between. CDR3 region: CASRGIGTYNSPLHF. The CDR3 DNA sequence: TGTGCCAGCAGAGGTATTGGGACCTATAATTCACCCCTCCACTTT.

The chain is built from TRBV5-1 and TRBJ1-6; 9 bases line up with TRBD1. Germline loops: CDR1 SGHRS, CDR2 YFSETQ. The CDR3 spans 17 residues. Germline trimming cut 4 bases from V and 9 bases from J; bases unmatched to any gene: 14. CDR3 loop: CASSRTLWDRVGSPLHF. The CDR3 region has the DNA TGCGCCAGCAGCCGAACACTTTGGGACAGGGTTGGTTCACCCCTCCACTTT.

The chain recombines TRBV11-3 with TRBJ1-1; unclear D gene. Trimming cost V 1 base and J 7 bases, with 7 bases left between them. This CDR3 spans 12 amino acids. Germline V gives CDR1 SGHNT, CDR2 YENEEA. The chain's CDR3 is CASSLVQLEAFF. In DNA, the CDR3 is TGTGCCAGCAGCTTAGTCCAGCTTGAAGCTTTCTTT.

The V and J genes are TRBV6-6 and TRBJ1-2; possibly TRBD1 for D (5 bases). The CDR3 has 14 amino acids. Trimming shortened V by 4 bases and J by 3 bases, and 12 bases separated the two germline ends. Germline loops: CDR1 MNHNY, CDR2 SVGAGI (reference sequence). For the CDR3, the DNA is TGTGCCAGCAGTTCGTCGGGAGGGGACTATGGCTACACCTTC. Translated: CASSSSGGDYGYTF.

V gene TRBV3-1 (or the pseudogene TRBV3-2) combines with J gene TRBJ1-1; a possible D gene is TRBD1 (6 bases). CDR3 size: 15 residues. From germline, CDR1 is LGHDT and CDR2 YNNKEL (reference sequence). V was cut by 3 bases and J by 4 bases, with 15 bases left in between. This chain's CDR3 is CASSQDHTGPTEAFF. CDR3 nucleotide sequence: TGTGCCAGCAGCCAGGACCACACAGGGCCCACTGAAGCTTTCTTT.

This rearrangement joins TRBV12-5 to TRBJ2-3; TRBD1 is a possible D gene (5 bases). The CDR3 is made up of 13 amino acids. Germline lookup yields CDR1 LGHNT and CDR2 FRNRAP. V shed 4 bases and J shed 2 bases, with 7 bases lying between them. The CDR3 region has the DNA TGTGCTAGTGGTTCGGACACCACAGATACGCAGTATTTT. It translates to CASGSDTTDTQYF.

The genes are TRBV6-5 and TRBJ2-1; D tentatively fits TRBD1 or TRBD2 (5 bases each). This CDR3 comprises 14 residues. V was pared by 4 bases and J by 5 bases, with 12 bases between. Germline V gene sequence: CDR1 MNHEY, CDR2 SVGAGI. CDR3 nucleotide sequence: TGTGCCAGCAGTTTCCGGGACCTCCACAATGAGCAGTTCTTC. This sequence encodes CASSFRDLHNEQFF.

The rearrangement joins TRBV24-1 to TRBJ2-7; TRBD1 matches at 9 bases. CDR3 length: 16 amino acids. V shed 4 bases and J 1 base; nucleotides not matched to a gene: 7. In germline, CDR1 is KGHDR, CDR2 SFDVKD. The CDR3 DNA reads TGTGCCACCAGTGAGAAAGGGACAGGGAGGTCCTACGAGCAGTACGTC. Protein product: CATSEKGTGRSYEQYV.